The 16 T cell receptor beta chains reported below all come from one sample, sequenced in a study of tumor and adjacent non-tumor tissue in lung cancer. RNA was extracted from bulk tissue without any cell sorting. More than 3 cm separated this lung sample from the edge of the tumor. The library came from three nested PCR rounds adapted from ARM-PCR protocols. TCRdb re-analysed the multiplex PCR reads in MiXCR, keeping a single row per CDR3 protein. The sample carries approximately 82,000 distinct CDR3 sequences, around 76% recorded once. Sequencing was carried out using distant non-tumor lung tissue. Every receptor here comes from a man between 65 and 85 years old with non-small cell lung cancer.

The V gene is TRBV11-3, the J gene TRBJ2-1; D is perhaps TRBD1 (5 bases). Trimming left V 2 bases short and J 13 bases short, with 18 bases between. Germline V gene sequence: CDR1 SGHNT, CDR2 YENEEA. This CDR3 region has 14 residues. This chain's CDR3 is CASSLSDSPIGQFF. CDR3 nucleotide sequence: TGTGCCAGCAGCTTAAGCGACAGTCCCATCGGACAGTTCTTC. The variable domain in full, completed from reference TRBV11-3 and TRBJ2-1, reads EAGVVQSPRYKIIEKKQPVAFWCNPISGHNTLYWYLQNLGQGPELLIRYENEEAVDDSQLPKDRFSAERLKGVDSTLKIQPAELGDSAVYLCASSLSDSPIGQFFGPGTRLTVL.

Concerning this clonotype itself: A read error may account for a junction end that differs from germline. The V call is TRBV12-3 or TRBV12-4, the J call TRBJ1-1; 10 nucleotides align to TRBD1. This CDR3 is built from 17 residues. In DNA form, the CDR3 reads TGTGTCAGCAGTTCCCGACAGGGGGCGGGTTCGGGTACTGAAGCTTTGTTT. This encodes CVSSSRQGAGSGTEALF.

Comment on this clonotype: The CDR3 end shows no conserved phenylalanine or tryptophan, and so a read error is likely. The DNA is left out, because the CDR3 cannot be placed on it with certainty; the CDR3 is given as TCRdb lists it. The gene calls are TRBV12-3 or TRBV12-4 and TRBJ2-1. The CDR3 totals 15 residues, both ends included. The CDR3 spells CASTPNWGSYIEEFY.

The table lists this clonotype with many counts. One end of the junction is discordant with germline, which a read error may explain. This chain links TRBV4-3 with TRBJ2-3, with 10 bases that match TRBD2. The CDR3 totals 17 residues. From germline, CDR1 is LGHNA and CDR2 YSLEER. CDR3 bases: TGCGACAGCAGCCAAGATGGGCCTAGCGGGAGAACAGATAAGCAGTATTTT. Amino acids: CDSSQDGPSGRTDKQYF.

As for this clonotype: Relative to the germline gene, one junction end is altered; a read error may explain this. The rearrangement joins TRBV11-1 to TRBJ2-5; 8 bases align to TRBD2. Germline V gene lookup returns CDR1 SGHAT and CDR2 FQDESV (reference sequence). CDR3 size: 13 residues. The CDR3: CATSNSGKETQYF. DNA of the CDR3: TGTGCCACCAGTAATAGCGGGAAGGAGACACAGTACTTC.

The rearrangement uses TRBV7-9 and TRBJ1-6; the D gene is possibly TRBD1 (6 bases). From germline, CDR1 is SEHNR and CDR2 FQNEAQ (reference sequence). V was pared by 4 bases and J by 9 bases, with 19 bases between. The CDR3 sequence is 16 residues long. The CDR3 DNA sequence: TGTGCCAGCAGCTCCTTGGACAGACTCATACCTTCACCCCTCCACTTT. Amino acids: CASSSLDRLIPSPLHF.

This clonotype was observed a single time. A much larger clone differs by one base, so this may be a read error. The V gene is TRBV28, the J gene TRBJ1-2; 8 bases match TRBD1. This CDR3 spans 14 amino acids. Germline CDR1 reads MDHEN; CDR2 reads SYDVKM. The DNA of the CDR3 is TGTGTCAGCAGTACAGGGGGTGATAACTATGGCTACACCTTC. This sequence encodes CVSSTGGDNYGYTF.

The chain joins TRBV10-3 to TRBJ2-1, with D tentatively TRBD1 or TRBD2 (5 bases each). V dropped 6 bases and J dropped 16 bases, with 28 bases sitting between them. The CDR3 runs 15 residues. CDR1 and CDR2 (germline): ENHRY, SYGVKD. CDR3 residues: CAISQKGSSYNDHFF. The CDR3 DNA reads TGTGCCATCAGCCAAAAGGGGAGCTCCTACAATGATCACTTCTTC.

Remarks on this clonotype: As the CDR3 is not closed by the conserved phenylalanine or tryptophan, this likely results from a read error. The genes are TRBV11-2 and TRBJ2-3; D tentatively fits TRBD1 or TRBD2 (6 bases each). Germline CDR1 is SGHAT and CDR2 is FQNNGV. This CDR3 region has 14 residues. The CDR3 spells CASSLDRGPDTQYA. DNA for the CDR3: TGTGCCAGTAGCTTAGATCGGGGGCCGGATACGCAGTATGCT.

This clonotype was counted between two and nine times. Since the CDR3 does not end with the conserved phenylalanine or tryptophan, this likely comes from a read error. The chain links TRBV11-3 to TRBJ1-1; 7 bases match TRBD1. Germline V gene data show CDR1 as SGHNT and CDR2 as YENEEA. The CDR3 contains 16 residues. The CDR3 spells CAISFRDRTLNTEAFL. The CDR3 nucleotides read TGTGCCATCAGCTTCCGGGACAGAACCCTGAACACAGAAGCTTTCTTA.

J is TRBJ2-7 and V is TRBV10-3; 8 bases are a match to TRBD2. The germline CDR1 and CDR2 sequences are ENHRY and SYGVKD. This CDR3 comprises 16 residues. Trimming removed 2 bases from V and 0 bases from J; junction bases left unmatched: 6. The CDR3 here is CAISEALADLSYEQYF. DNA of the CDR3: TGTGCCATCAGTGAGGCACTAGCGGATCTCTCCTACGAGCAGTACTTC.

A word on this clonotype: One end of the junction is discordant with germline, which a read error may explain. V and J are TRBV6-5 and TRBJ2-6; TRBD1 aligns across 8 bases. Germline V lookup: CDR1 MNHEY, CDR2 SVGAGI. CDR3 length equals 17 residues. The chain's CDR3 is CASSSGTGGSWANVLTF. CDR3 nucleotide sequence: TGTGCCAGCAGTTCCGGGACAGGTGGCTCTTGGGCCAACGTCTTGACTTTC.

A few counts support this clonotype. A junction end diverges from the germline sequence, so it may reflect a read error. The chain carries TRBV29-1 and TRBJ1-1; no clear D. Germline V lookup: CDR1 SQVTM, CDR2 ANQGSEA. The CDR3 is made up of 12 amino acids. The CDR3 DNA reads as TGCAGTGTTGTTATGGGGAACATTGAAGCTTTCTTT. It encodes CSVVMGNIEAFF.

In regard to this clonotype: The conserved phenylalanine or tryptophan is not found at the CDR3 terminus, so this likely reflects a read error. The limits of the CDR3 on the DNA are not certain, so only TCRdb's listed CDR3 is given. This sequence joins TRBV29-1 and TRBJ2-4. Looked up from germline, CDR1 is SQVTM and CDR2 is ANQGSEA. The CDR3 has 14 amino acids, counting both end residues. The chain's CDR3 is CSATSTVAKTIQHS.

CDR3 loop: CSVIVRFQETQYF. CDR3 in DNA: TGCAGCGTGATCGTGAGGTTCCAAGAGACCCAGTACTTC. This rearrangement joins TRBV29-1 to TRBJ2-5; D call uncertain. The CDR3 length is 13 residues. CDR1 is SQVTM and CDR2 is ANQGSEA in the germline V gene. Trimming left V 6 bases short and J 1 base short, with 12 bases between. Full variable domain (outside the CDR3, taken from reference TRBV29-1 and TRBJ2-5): SAVISQKPSRDICQRGTSLTIQCQVDSQVTMMFWYRQQPGQSLTLIATANQGSEATYESGFVIDKFPISRPNLTFSTLTVSNMSPEDSSIYLCSVIVRFQETQYFGPGTRLLVL.

This clonotype was counted many times. This sequence joins TRBV6-6 and TRBJ2-7, with D maybe TRBD1 (6 bases). V was trimmed by 7 bases and J by 3 bases, leaving 16 bases between them. CDR1 is MNHNY, CDR2 SVGAGI, per germline (reference sequence). The CDR3 extends over 14 amino acids. The CDR3 region is CASNPGQMYYEQYF. For the CDR3, the DNA is TGTGCCAGCAACCCCGGACAGATGTACTACGAGCAGTACTTC.